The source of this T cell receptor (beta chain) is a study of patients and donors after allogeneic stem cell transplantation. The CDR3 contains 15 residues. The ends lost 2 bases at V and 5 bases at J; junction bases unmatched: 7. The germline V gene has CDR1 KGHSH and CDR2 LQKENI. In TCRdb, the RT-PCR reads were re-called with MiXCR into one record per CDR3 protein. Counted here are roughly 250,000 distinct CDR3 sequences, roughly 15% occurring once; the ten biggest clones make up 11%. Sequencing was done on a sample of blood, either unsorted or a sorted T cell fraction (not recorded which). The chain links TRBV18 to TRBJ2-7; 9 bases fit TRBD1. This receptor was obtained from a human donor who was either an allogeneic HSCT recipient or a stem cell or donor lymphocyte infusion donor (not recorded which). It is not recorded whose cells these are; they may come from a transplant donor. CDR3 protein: CASSPLGQGSHEQYF. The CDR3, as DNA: TGTGCCAGCTCACCATTGGGACAGGGTTCTCACGAGCAGTACTTC.